A selection of T cell receptor beta chains follows, all from one sample in a study of a mutant IDH1 vaccine in newly diagnosed glioma. The antigens these receptors bind are not known. TCRdb's table, derived via immunoSEQ multiplex PCR, lists solely in-frame clones and lacks some. This table has around 31,000 clones, roughly 50% appearing once. This sample comprised PBMCs, obtained from a glioma patient whose treatment included an IDH1 peptide vaccine. These TCRs come from a young woman with glioma. The CDR3 runs from the conserved cysteine through the conserved F or W. Fields, in order: J gene, V gene, clone size, D gene, CDR3 DNA, CDR3 protein. A D gene is named only where the DNA matches it firmly. Rows give clone size only sometimes, using once, few, many, or a class for an expanded clone.

J: TRBJ1-1; V: TRBV5-5; size: NA; D: NA; DNA: TGTGCCAGCACCCGAATACGTGCGGACACTGAAGCTTTCTTT; CDR3: CASTRIRADTEAFF
J: TRBJ1-5; V: TRBV29-1; size: few; D: NA; DNA: TGCAGCGTGGGCACATACTTGGGCGATCAGCCCCAGCATTTT; CDR3: CSVGTYLGDQPQHF
J: TRBJ2-2; V: TRBV6-1; size: NA; D: NA; DNA: TGTGCCAGCAAAAGGACACAGAACACCGGGGAGCTGTTTTTT; CDR3: CASKRTQNTGELFF
J: TRBJ2-1; V: TRBV6-4; size: NA; D: TRBD1; DNA: TGTGCCAGCAGTGACACCCGCCAGGGGGCCTACAATGAGCAGTTCTTC; CDR3: CASSDTRQGAYNEQFF
J: TRBJ1-5; V: TRBV18; size: NA; D: NA; DNA: TGTGCCAGCTCACCACCGATTCGGGGGCAGGGTCAGCCCCAGCATTTT; CDR3: CASSPPIRGQGQPQHF
J: TRBJ1-1; V: TRBV7-8; size: few; D: NA; DNA: TGTGCCAGCAGGTCGGTGAACACTGAAGCTTTCTTT; CDR3: CASRSVNTEAFF
J: TRBJ1-3; V: TRBV11-3; size: few; D: NA; DNA: TGTGCCAGCAGCTTTTGGGACTACTCTGGAAACACCATATATTTT; CDR3: CASSFWDYSGNTIYF
J: TRBJ1-1; V: TRBV20-1; size: few; D: NA; DNA: TGCAGTGCTAGGGGACACATTGAAGCTTTCTTT; CDR3: CSARGHIEAFF
J: TRBJ2-2; V: TRBV4-2; size: NA; D: NA; DNA: TGTGCCAGCAGCCACGGGGACCTGGGCACCGGGGAGCTGTTTTTT; CDR3: CASSHGDLGTGELFF
J: TRBJ1-5; V: TRBV19; size: NA; D: TRBD1; DNA: TGTGCCAGTAGTATAGAGGTCACAGGGGCTCGTCAGCCCCAGCATTTT; CDR3: CASSIEVTGARQPQHF
J: TRBJ2-1; V: TRBV6-1; size: NA; D: NA; DNA: TGTGCCAGCAGTGAATCCCTAGCCGTATACAATGAGCAGTTCTTC; CDR3: CASSESLAVYNEQFF
J: TRBJ1-1; V: TRBV2; size: few; D: NA; DNA: TGTGCCTCACGACTTGGGACTGAAGCTTTCTTT; CDR3: CASRLGTEAFF
J: TRBJ2-6; V: TRBV27; size: NA; D: NA; DNA: TGTGCCAGCAGGGACTCTGGGGCCAACGTCCTGACTTTC; CDR3: CASRDSGANVLTF
J: TRBJ1-5; V: TRBV6-6; size: NA; D: NA; DNA: TGTGCCAGCAGACGCCAGGACGGCGATCAGTCCCAGCATTTT; CDR3: CASRRQDGDQSQHF
J: TRBJ2-5; V: TRBV28; size: NA; D: NA; DNA: TGTGCCAGCTGTTCCCAGGGGCTACAAGAGACCCAGTACTTC; CDR3: CASCSQGLQETQYF
J: TRBJ1-5; V: TRBV10-3; size: NA; D: NA; DNA: TGTGCCATCAGTGAGGGGGGGGATCAGCCCCAGCATTTT; CDR3: CAISEGGDQPQHF
J: TRBJ2-2; V: TRBV28; size: NA; D: TRBD2; DNA: TGTGCCAGCAGTTTAGGCGGGAGGGTCACCAGGGCCGGGGAGCTGTTTTTT; CDR3: CASSLGGRVTRAGELFF
J: TRBJ2-7; V: TRBV7-2; size: NA; D: TRBD2; DNA: TGTGCCAGCAGCGCAGCCGGGACTAGCGCCTACGAGCAGTACTTC; CDR3: CASSAAGTSAYEQYF
J: TRBJ2-7; V: TRBV7-6; size: NA; D: TRBD1; DNA: TGTGCCAGCAGCTCGGACAGGGGGCCATACGAGCAGTACTTC; CDR3: CASSSDRGPYEQYF
J: TRBJ1-1; V: TRBV6-1; size: few; D: NA; DNA: TGTGCCAGCAGTGAGCTGCCAGGGAGAGCATCGGCTTTCTTT; CDR3: CASSELPGRASAFF
J: TRBJ1-1; V: TRBV7-9; size: NA; D: TRBD1; DNA: TGTGCCAGCAGCTTGACAGGGGGCACTGAAGCTTTCTTT; CDR3: CASSLTGGTEAFF
J: TRBJ2-7; V: TRBV14; size: NA; D: NA; DNA: TGTGCCAGCAGCCAAGATGAAGGGTTGAAGCAGTACTTC; CDR3: CASSQDEGLKQYF
J: TRBJ1-2; V: TRBV4-1; size: once; D: NA; DNA: TGCGCCAGCAGCCACGGGACCTCCTCTAACTATGGCTACACCTTC; CDR3: CASSHGTSSNYGYTF
J: TRBJ1-5; V: TRBV28; size: few; D: NA; DNA: TGTGCCAGCACCATAGGGTCCCGGCGGGATCAGCCCCAGCATTTT; CDR3: CASTIGSRRDQPQHF
J: TRBJ2-1; V: TRBV5-1; size: many; D: NA; DNA: TGCGCCAGCAGCTTTCGGACGGGGGGCGACCCACGGAATGAGCAGTTCTTC; CDR3: CASSFRTGGDPRNEQFF
J: TRBJ2-5; V: TRBV13; size: NA; D: TRBD1; DNA: TGTGCCGGCAGCTTACTCCAGACAGGGGTCAACCAAGAGACCCAGTACTTC; CDR3: CAGSLLQTGVNQETQYF
J: TRBJ1-2; V: TRBV7-3; size: NA; D: TRBD1; DNA: TGTGCCAGCAGCGCAACGACCGGGACAGGGATCTCGGGGGCTAACTATGGCTACACCTTC; CDR3: CASSATTGTGISGANYGYTF
J: TRBJ1-2; V: TRBV19; size: NA; D: TRBD1; DNA: TGTGCCAGTCTTAAGACTACAGGGGGATTAAACTATGGCTACACCTTC; CDR3: CASLKTTGGLNYGYTF
J: TRBJ2-6; V: TRBV28; size: NA; D: NA; DNA: TGTGCCAGCAGTTTACTTCGACAGCTAAGCTCTGGGGCCAACGTCCTGACTTTC; CDR3: CASSLLRQLSSGANVLTF
J: TRBJ1-5; V: TRBV4-1; size: NA; D: NA; DNA: TGCGCCAGCAGCCTGAGGGTATCCGGGGGTAGCAATCAGCCCCAGCATTTT; CDR3: CASSLRVSGGSNQPQHF
J: TRBJ1-1; V: TRBV10-3; size: NA; D: NA; DNA: TGTGCCATCAGTGAGCGGGGACTCATCAACACTGAAGCTTTCTTT; CDR3: CAISERGLINTEAFF
J: TRBJ2-7; V: TRBV7-9; size: few; D: NA; DNA: TGTGCCAGCAGCTTATCAGGGGACGTTACCTACGAGCAGTACTTC; CDR3: CASSLSGDVTYEQYF
J: TRBJ2-6; V: TRBV29-1; size: few; D: TRBD1; DNA: TGCAGCGTAAACAGGGGAATGGACAACGTCCTGACTTTC; CDR3: CSVNRGMDNVLTF
J: TRBJ1-3; V: TRBV28; size: NA; D: NA; DNA: TGTGCCAGCTTCACCCCGGGCTCTGGAAACACCATATATTTT; CDR3: CASFTPGSGNTIYF
J: TRBJ2-7; V: TRBV25-1; size: NA; D: NA; DNA: TGTGCCAGCAGTGAATATCAGGGGGGCTACGAGCAGTACTTC; CDR3: CASSEYQGGYEQYF
J: TRBJ1-5; V: TRBV30; size: NA; D: NA; DNA: TGTGCCTGGAGTCTTTCTAGCAATCAGCCCCAGCATTTT; CDR3: CAWSLSSNQPQHF
J: TRBJ2-7; V: TRBV9; size: NA; D: TRBD2; DNA: TGTGCCAGCAGCCCTGGGACTAGCGGGGGGACTAGGGAGCAGTACTTC; CDR3: CASSPGTSGGTREQYF
J: TRBJ2-2; V: TRBV29-1; size: NA; D: NA; DNA: TGCAGCGTTGTAAGAGGACCTACGAACACCGGGGAGCTGTTTTTT; CDR3: CSVVRGPTNTGELFF
J: TRBJ2-7; V: TRBV11-2; size: NA; D: TRBD1; DNA: TGTGCCAGCAGCTTAGGCCGGGACAGCTTCGAGCAGTACTTC; CDR3: CASSLGRDSFEQYF
J: TRBJ1-6; V: TRBV5-5; size: once; D: NA; DNA: TGTGCCAGCAGTAAGGACACTAGCTCCTATAATTCACCCCTCCACTTT; CDR3: CASSKDTSSYNSPLHF
J: TRBJ1-2; V: TRBV6-1; size: NA; D: TRBD1; DNA: TGTGCCAGCCTAACCAGGGGGCGCGGTGATGGCTACACCTTC; CDR3: CASLTRGRGDGYTF
J: TRBJ2-1; V: TRBV29-1; size: NA; D: TRBD1; DNA: TGCAGCGTCCCGGGACAGGGGAACAATGAGCAGTTCTTC; CDR3: CSVPGQGNNEQFF
J: TRBJ1-1; V: TRBV11-3; size: few; D: NA; DNA: TGTGCCAGCAGCTTAGATTTAAACACTGAAGCTTTCTTT; CDR3: CASSLDLNTEAFF
J: TRBJ2-7; V: TRBV19; size: NA; D: TRBD2; DNA: TGTGCCAGTAGTATAACTAGCGGGGCCTCCTACGAGCAGTACTTC; CDR3: CASSITSGASYEQYF
J: TRBJ1-2; V: TRBV4-1; size: few; D: NA; DNA: TGCGCCAGCAGCCAAGATACGCCCCAAGGGGCGACGTTTTCCTATGGCTACACCTTC; CDR3: CASSQDTPQGATFSYGYTF
J: TRBJ2-3; V: TRBV29-1; size: NA; D: TRBD2; DNA: TGCAGCGTTGAAGCAACTAGCGGCAGAGGGACAGATACGCAGTATTTT; CDR3: CSVEATSGRGTDTQYF
J: TRBJ1-4; V: TRBV28; size: NA; D: NA; DNA: TGTGCCAGCAGGAACGGGTGGCAGGAGCAAACTAATGAAAAACTGTTTTTT; CDR3: CASRNGWQEQTNEKLFF
J: TRBJ2-7; V: TRBV4-3; size: few; D: TRBD1; DNA: TGCGCCAGCAGCCATTCGTGGACAGGGGAATACGAGCAGTACTTC; CDR3: CASSHSWTGEYEQYF
J: TRBJ1-2; V: TRBV19; size: once; D: NA; DNA: TGTGCCAGTAGTATTACGTCAGGAGGGAGGCTGAGGAGCGGAGGCTACACCTTC; CDR3: CASSITSGGRLRSGGYTF
J: TRBJ1-3; V: TRBV19; size: NA; D: TRBD1; DNA: TGTGCCAGTAGTAGCGGACAGGGGCTGGGAAACACCATATATTTT; CDR3: CASSSGQGLGNTIYF